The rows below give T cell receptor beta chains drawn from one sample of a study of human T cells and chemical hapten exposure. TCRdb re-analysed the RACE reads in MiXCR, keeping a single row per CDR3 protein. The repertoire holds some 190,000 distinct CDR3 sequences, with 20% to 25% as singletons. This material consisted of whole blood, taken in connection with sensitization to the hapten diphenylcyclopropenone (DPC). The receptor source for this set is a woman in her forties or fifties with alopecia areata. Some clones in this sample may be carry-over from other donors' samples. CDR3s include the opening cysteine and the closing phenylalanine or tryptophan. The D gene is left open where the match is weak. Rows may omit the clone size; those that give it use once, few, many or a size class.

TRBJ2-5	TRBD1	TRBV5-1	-	TGCGCCAGCAGCTTGGCTGATCAGACAGGGAGCGACCAGTACTTC	CASSLADQTGSDQYF
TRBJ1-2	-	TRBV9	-	TGTGCCAGCAGCCGGTCCGGACCTAGGATCGTTGGCTACACCTTC	CASSRSGPRIVGYTF
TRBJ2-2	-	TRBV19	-	TGTGCCAGTACAATCGCCGGGGAGCTGTTTTTT	CASTIAGELFF
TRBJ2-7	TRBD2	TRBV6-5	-	TGTGCCAGCAGTTACAAGACTAGCGGGGCTATTACCTACGAGCAGTACTTC	CASSYKTSGAITYEQYF
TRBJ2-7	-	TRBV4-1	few	TGCGCCAGCAGCCAGTTTGGGGGCTCCTACGAGCAGTACTTC	CASSQFGGSYEQYF
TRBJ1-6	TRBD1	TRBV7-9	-	TGTGCCAGCAGCTTAGTACATTACAGGGGGCTGGCCTATAATTCACCCCTCCACTTT	CASSLVHYRGLAYNSPLHF
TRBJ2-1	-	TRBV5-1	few	TGCGCCAGCAGCTTGGAGTATAGGGGTTACAATGAGCAGTTCTTC	CASSLEYRGYNEQFF
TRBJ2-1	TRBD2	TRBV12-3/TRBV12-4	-	TGTGCCACCCAGACTAGCGGGAGGAATGAGCAGTTCTTC	CATQTSGRNEQFF
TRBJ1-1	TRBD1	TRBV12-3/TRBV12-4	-	TGTGCCAGCAACAGACAGGGGGTGATGAACACTGAAGCTTTCTTT	CASNRQGVMNTEAFF
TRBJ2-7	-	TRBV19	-	TGTGCCAGTAGTATGACGGGCCAAGGGGCCTACGAGCAGTACTTC	CASSMTGQGAYEQYF
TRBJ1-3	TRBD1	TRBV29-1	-	TGCAGCATCGGGCCGACAGGGGGTGGTCCTGGAAACACCATATATTTT	CSIGPTGGGPGNTIYF
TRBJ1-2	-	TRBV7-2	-	TGTGCCAGCAGCTTTAGTGGCAGGGAGGGCTATGGCTACACCTTC	CASSFSGREGYGYTF
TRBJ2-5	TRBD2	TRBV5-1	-	TGCGCCAGCAGCTTGGCTGCTAGCGGGACAACAGAGACCCAGTACTTC	CASSLAASGTTETQYF
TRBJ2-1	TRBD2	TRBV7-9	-	TGTGCCAGCAGCTTAGCCCTAGCGGGTTCCAATGAGCAGTTCTTC	CASSLALAGSNEQFF
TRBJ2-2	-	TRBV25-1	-	TGTGCCAGCAGCCATCCAGGGGATCGGGACACCGGGGAGCTGTTTTTT	CASSHPGDRDTGELFF
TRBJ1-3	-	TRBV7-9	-	TGTGCCAGCAGCCTTCTACAGATACGAGGAAACACCATATATTTT	CASSLLQIRGNTIYF
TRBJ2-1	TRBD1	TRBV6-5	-	TGTGCCAGCAGTTACGTACAGGGGTACGGAAATGAGCAGTTCTTC	CASSYVQGYGNEQFF
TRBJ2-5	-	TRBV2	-	TGTGGAACGGACAGCCCAGGTCGTGGTAAGACCCAGTACTTC	CGTDSPGRGKTQYF
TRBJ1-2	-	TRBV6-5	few	TGTGCCAGCGCGTTCGGACAAGGCTATGGCTACACCTTC	CASAFGQGYGYTF
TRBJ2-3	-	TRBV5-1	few	TGCGCCAGCACGGCAGAGAGTTTTAGCACAGATACGCAGTATTTT	CASTAESFSTDTQYF
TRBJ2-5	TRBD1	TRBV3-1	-	TGTGCCAGCAGCCAAAGGAGAGGGACAGGCCTTAACGTAGAGACCCAGTACTTC	CASSQRRGTGLNVETQYF
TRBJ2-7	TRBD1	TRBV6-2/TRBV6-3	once	TGTGCCAGCAGTTACTTTGGACAGGGGGGTGAGCAGTACTTC	CASSYFGQGGEQYF
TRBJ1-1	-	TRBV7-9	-	TGTGCCAGCAGCTTACAGGGTCGTAGGAACACTGAAGCTTTCTTT	CASSLQGRRNTEAFF
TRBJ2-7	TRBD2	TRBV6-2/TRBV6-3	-	TGTGCCAGCAGCGACGGGGTCCAGCGGGGTTCCTACGAGCAGTACTTC	CASSDGVQRGSYEQYF
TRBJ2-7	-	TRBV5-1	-	TGCGCCAGCAGCTACTTCATAGGGGGACCCTACGAGCAGTACTTC	CASSYFIGGPYEQYF
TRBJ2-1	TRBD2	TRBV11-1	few	TGTGCCAGCAGCCCCCAACCTGACACTAGCGCTGAGCAGTTCTTC	CASSPQPDTSAEQFF
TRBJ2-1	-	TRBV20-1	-	TGCAGTGCTAGGCCCCTCGATTATCATGAGCAGTTCTTC	CSARPLDYHEQFF
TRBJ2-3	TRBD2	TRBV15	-	TGTGCCACCAGCGGGGGGGGGAGGACGCAGTATTTT	CATSGGGRTQYF